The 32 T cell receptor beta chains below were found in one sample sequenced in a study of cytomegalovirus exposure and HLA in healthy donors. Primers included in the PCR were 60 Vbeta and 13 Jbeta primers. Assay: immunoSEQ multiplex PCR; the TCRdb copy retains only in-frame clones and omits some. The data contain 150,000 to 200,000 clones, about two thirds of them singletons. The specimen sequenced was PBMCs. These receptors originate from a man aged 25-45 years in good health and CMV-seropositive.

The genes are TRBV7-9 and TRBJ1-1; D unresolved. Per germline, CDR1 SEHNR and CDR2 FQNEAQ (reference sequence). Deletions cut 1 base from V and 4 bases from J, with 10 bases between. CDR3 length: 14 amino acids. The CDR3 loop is CASSLVRVGTEAFF. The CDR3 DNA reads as TGTGCCAGCAGCTTAGTCCGGGTGGGCACTGAAGCTTTCTTT. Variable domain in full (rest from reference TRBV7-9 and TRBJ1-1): DTGVSQNPRHKITKRGQNVTFRCDPISEHNRLYWYRQTLGQGPEFLTYFQNEAQLEKSRLLSDRFSAERPKGSFSTLEIQRTEQGDSAMYLCASSLVRVGTEAFFGQGTRLTVV.

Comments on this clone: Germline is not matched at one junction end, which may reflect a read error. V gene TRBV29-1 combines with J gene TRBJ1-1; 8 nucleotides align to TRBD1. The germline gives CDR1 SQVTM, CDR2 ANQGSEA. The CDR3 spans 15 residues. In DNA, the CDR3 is TGCAGCGTTGAAATGACAGGGGAGATGAGTACTGAAGCTTTTTTT. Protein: CSVEMTGEMSTEAFF.

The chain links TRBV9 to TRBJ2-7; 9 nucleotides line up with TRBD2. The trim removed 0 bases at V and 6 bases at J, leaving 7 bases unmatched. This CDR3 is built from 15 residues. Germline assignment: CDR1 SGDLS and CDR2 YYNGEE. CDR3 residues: CASSVEAGGRSEQYF. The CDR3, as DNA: TGTGCCAGCAGCGTAGAGGCGGGAGGGAGAAGCGAGCAGTACTTC.

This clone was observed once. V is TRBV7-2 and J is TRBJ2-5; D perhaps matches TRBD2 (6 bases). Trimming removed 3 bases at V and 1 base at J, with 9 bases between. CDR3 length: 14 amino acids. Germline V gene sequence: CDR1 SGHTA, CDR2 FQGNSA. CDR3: CASSFLSGQETQYF. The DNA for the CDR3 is TGTGCCAGCAGCTTTCTTAGCGGCCAAGAGACCCAGTACTTC.

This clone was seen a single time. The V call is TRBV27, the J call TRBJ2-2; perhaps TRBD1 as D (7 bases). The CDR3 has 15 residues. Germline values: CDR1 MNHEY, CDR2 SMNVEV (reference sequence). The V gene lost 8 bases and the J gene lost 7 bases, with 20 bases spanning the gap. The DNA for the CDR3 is TGTGCCAGCGGTTCTCCGGGGGACAGACACGGGGAGCTGTTTTTT. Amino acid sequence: CASGSPGDRHGELFF.

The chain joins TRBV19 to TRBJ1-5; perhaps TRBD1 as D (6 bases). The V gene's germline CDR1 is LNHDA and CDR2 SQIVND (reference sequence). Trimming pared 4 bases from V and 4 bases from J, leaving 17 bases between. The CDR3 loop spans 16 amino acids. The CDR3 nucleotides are TGTGCCAGTAGTACCTTTACAGGACAGAAGAATCAGCCCCAGCATTTT. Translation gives CASSTFTGQKNQPQHF.

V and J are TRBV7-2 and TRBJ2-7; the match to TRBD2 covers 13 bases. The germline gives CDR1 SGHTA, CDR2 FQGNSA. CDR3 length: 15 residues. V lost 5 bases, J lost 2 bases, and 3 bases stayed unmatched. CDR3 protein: CASSRGTSGTYEQYF. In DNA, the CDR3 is TGTGCCAGCAGCCGAGGGACTAGCGGGACCTACGAGCAGTACTTC.

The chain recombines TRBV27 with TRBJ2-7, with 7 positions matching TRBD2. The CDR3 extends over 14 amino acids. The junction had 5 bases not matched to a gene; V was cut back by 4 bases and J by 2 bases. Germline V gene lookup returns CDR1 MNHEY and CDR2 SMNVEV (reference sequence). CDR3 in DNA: TGTGCCAGCAGTTACGCCGGGGGGACCTACGAGCAGTACTTC. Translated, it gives CASSYAGGTYEQYF.

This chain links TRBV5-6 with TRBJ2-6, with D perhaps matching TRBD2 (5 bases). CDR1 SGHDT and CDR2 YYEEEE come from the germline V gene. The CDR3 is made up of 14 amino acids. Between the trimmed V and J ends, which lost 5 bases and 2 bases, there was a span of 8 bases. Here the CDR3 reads CASRFGAGANVLTF. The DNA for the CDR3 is TGTGCCAGCAGGTTCGGGGCTGGGGCCAACGTCCTGACTTTC.

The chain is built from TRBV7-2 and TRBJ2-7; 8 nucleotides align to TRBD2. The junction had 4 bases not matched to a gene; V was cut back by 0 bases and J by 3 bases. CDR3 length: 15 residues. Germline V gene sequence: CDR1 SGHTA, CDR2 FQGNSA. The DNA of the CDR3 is TGTGCCAGCAGCTTAGCGCGCGGGGGGATCTACGAGCAGTACTTC. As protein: CASSLARGGIYEQYF.

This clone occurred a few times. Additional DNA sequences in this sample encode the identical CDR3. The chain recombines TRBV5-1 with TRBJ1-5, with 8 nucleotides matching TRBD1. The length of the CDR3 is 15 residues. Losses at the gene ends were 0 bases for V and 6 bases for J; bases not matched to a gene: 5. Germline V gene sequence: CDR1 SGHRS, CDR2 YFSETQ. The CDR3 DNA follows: TGCGCCAGCAGCTTGGCCGGACAGGGCGGTCAGCCCCAGCATTTT. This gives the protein CASSLAGQGGQPQHF.

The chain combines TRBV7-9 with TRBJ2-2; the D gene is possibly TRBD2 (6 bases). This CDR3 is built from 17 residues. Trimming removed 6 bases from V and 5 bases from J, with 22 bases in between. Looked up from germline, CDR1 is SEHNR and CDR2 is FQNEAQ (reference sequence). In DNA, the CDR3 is TGTGCCAGCAGAAGCCGGCTCGGCGGGATTCAAACCGGGGAGCTGTTTTTT. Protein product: CASRSRLGGIQTGELFF.

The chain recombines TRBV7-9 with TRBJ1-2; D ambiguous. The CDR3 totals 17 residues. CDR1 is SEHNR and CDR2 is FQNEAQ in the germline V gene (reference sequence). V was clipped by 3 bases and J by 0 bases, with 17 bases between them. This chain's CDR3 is CASSFLPREAANYGYTF. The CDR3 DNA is TGTGCCAGCAGCTTCTTACCGCGAGAAGCGGCTAACTATGGCTACACCTTC.

The CDR3 loop is CASEGQGSDTQYF. The CDR3 DNA follows: TGTGCCAGCGAGGGACAGGGCTCAGATACGCAGTATTTT. The chain has TRBV27 and TRBJ2-3, with 9 bases matching TRBD1. Germline V gives CDR1 MNHEY, CDR2 SMNVEV (reference sequence). The V segment lost 8 bases and the J segment 4 bases; nucleotides outside the gene matches: 4. This CDR3 has 13 residues.

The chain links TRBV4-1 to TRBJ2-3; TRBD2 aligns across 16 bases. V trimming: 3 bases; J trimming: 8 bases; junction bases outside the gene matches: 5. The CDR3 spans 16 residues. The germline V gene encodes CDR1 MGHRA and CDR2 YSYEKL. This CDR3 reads CASSHGGTSGRGTQYF. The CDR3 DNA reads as TGCGCCAGCAGCCACGGTGGGACTAGCGGGAGGGGTACGCAGTATTTT.

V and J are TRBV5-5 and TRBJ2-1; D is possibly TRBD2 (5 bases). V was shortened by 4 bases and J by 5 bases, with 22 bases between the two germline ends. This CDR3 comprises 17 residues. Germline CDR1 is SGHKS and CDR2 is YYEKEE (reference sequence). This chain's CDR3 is CASSPSSAAGGNNEQFF. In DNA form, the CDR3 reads TGTGCCAGCAGCCCCTCCTCCGCGGCGGGTGGGAACAATGAGCAGTTCTTC.

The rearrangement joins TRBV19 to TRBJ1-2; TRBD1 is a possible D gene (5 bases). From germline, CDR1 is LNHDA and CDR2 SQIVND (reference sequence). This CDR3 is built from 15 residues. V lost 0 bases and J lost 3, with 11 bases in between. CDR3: CASSIDRWGDYGYTF. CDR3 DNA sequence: TGTGCCAGTAGTATAGATCGTTGGGGGGACTATGGCTACACCTTC.

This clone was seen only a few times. The chain's CDR3 is CASSIRQRKNNEQFF. The DNA for the CDR3 is TGTGCCAGCAGCATCCGACAGAGGAAAAACAATGAGCAGTTCTTC. The chain recombines TRBV5-4 with TRBJ2-1, with D maybe TRBD1 (5 bases). Germline V gene sequence: CDR1 SGHNT, CDR2 YYREEE (reference sequence). The V gene lost 4 bases and the J gene lost 5 bases, with 16 bases spanning the gap. The CDR3 is 15 residues long.

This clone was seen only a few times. As DNA, the CDR3 is TGTGCCAGCAGGCTAGCGGGAGAACCAGATACGCAGTATTTT. This translates into CASRLAGEPDTQYF. The V call is TRBV27, the J call TRBJ2-3; 10 nucleotides line up with TRBD2. Germline assignment: CDR1 MNHEY and CDR2 SMNVEV (reference sequence). CDR3 length: 14 amino acids. V lost 6 bases, J lost 4 bases, and 4 bases stayed unmatched.

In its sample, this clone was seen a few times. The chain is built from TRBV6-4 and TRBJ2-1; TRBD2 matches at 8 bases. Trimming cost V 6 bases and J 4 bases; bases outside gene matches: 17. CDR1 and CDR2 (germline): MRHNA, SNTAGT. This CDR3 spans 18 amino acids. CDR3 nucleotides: TGTGCCAGCAGGAATGCGGGGGGAAAGGCGAATCCTTACAATGAGCAGTTCTTC. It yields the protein CASRNAGGKANPYNEQFF.

CDR3 protein: CASAADSYEQYF. In DNA, the CDR3 is TGTGCCAGCGCCGCCGACAGCTACGAGCAGTACTTC. The J gene is TRBJ2-7, the V gene TRBV6-5; maybe TRBD1 (5 bases). V was pared by 8 bases and J by 3 bases, with 11 bases between. The V gene's germline CDR1 is MNHEY and CDR2 SVGAGI. The CDR3 totals 12 residues.

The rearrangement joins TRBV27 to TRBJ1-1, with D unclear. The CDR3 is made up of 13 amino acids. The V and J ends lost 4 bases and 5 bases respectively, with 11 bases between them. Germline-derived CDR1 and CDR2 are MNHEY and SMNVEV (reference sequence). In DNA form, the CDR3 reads TGTGCCAGCAGTTCATTCCCTCGGACTGAAGCTTTCTTT. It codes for CASSSFPRTEAFF.

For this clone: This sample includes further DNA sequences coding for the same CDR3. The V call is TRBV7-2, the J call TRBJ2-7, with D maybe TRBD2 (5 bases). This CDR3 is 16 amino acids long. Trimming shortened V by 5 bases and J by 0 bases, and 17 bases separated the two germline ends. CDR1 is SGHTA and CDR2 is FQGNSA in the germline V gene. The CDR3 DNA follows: TGTGCCAGCAGCCCCCCGGGGTGGAGTCCCTCCTACGAGCAGTACTTC. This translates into CASSPPGWSPSYEQYF. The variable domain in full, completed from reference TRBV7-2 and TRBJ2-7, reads GAGVSQSPSNKVTEKGKDVELRCDPISGHTALYWYRQSLGQGLEFLIYFQGNSAPDKSGLPSDRFSAERTGGSVSTLTIQRTQQEDSAVYLCASSPPGWSPSYEQYFGPGTRLTVT.

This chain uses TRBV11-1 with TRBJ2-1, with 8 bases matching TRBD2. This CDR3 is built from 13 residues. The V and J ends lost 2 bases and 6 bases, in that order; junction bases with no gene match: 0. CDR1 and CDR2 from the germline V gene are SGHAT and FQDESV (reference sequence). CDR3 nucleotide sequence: TGTGCCAGCAGCTTAACTAGCGGCAATGAGCAGTTCTTC. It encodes CASSLTSGNEQFF. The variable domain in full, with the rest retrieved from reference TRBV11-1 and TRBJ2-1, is EAEVAQSPRYKITEKSQAVAFWCDPISGHATLYWYRQILGQGPELLVQFQDESVVDDSQLPKDRFSAERLKGVDSTLKIQPAELGDSAMYLCASSLTSGNEQFFGPGTRLTVL.

The chain's CDR3 is CASSIASSYGYTF. The CDR3 region has the DNA TGTGCCAGTAGTATAGCCAGTTCATATGGCTACACCTTC. V is TRBV19 and J is TRBJ1-2; D is unresolved. Trimming took 1 base from V and 5 from J, leaving 8 bases between them. The germline gives CDR1 LNHDA, CDR2 SQIVND (reference sequence). The CDR3 totals 13 residues.

The CDR3 protein is CASSLQAAGTEAFF. The DNA of the CDR3 is TGTGCCAGCAGCCTACAAGCGGCGGGAACTGAAGCTTTCTTT. The rearrangement joins TRBV7-3 to TRBJ1-1; no clear D gene. Trimming removed 5 bases from V and 5 bases from J, with 15 bases in between. The germline CDR1 and CDR2 sequences are SGHTA and FQGTGA. This CDR3 comprises 14 residues.

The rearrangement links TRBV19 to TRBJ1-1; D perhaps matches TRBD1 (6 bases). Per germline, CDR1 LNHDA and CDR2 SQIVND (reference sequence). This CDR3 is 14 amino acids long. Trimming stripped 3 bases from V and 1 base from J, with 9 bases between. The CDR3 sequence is CASSILGGNTEAFF. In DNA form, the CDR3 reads TGTGCCAGTAGTATTTTAGGGGGGAACACTGAAGCTTTCTTT.

This CDR3 reads CASSRVTANTEAFF. The CDR3 region has the DNA TGTGCCAGCAGTCGTGTCACAGCCAACACTGAAGCTTTCTTT. V usage is TRBV28 and J usage is TRBJ1-1; D remains unclear. V was trimmed by 5 bases and J by 2 bases, leaving 12 bases between them. Germline values: CDR1 MDHEN, CDR2 SYDVKM. The CDR3 has 14 residues.

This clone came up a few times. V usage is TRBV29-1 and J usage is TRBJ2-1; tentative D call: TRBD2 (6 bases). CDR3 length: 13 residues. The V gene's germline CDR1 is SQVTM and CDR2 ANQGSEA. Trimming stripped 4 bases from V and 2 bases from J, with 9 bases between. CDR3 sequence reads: CSVVGGTYNEQFF. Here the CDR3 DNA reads TGCAGCGTTGTAGGCGGGACCTACAATGAGCAGTTCTTC.

This chain's CDR3 is CASSDGDRGFNEQFF. As DNA, the CDR3 is TGTGCCAGCAGTGACGGGGACAGGGGGTTTAATGAGCAGTTCTTC. V usage is TRBV6-4 and J usage is TRBJ2-1, with 11 bases matching TRBD1. Germline CDR1 MRHNA, CDR2 SNTAGT. V gave up 2 bases and J gave up 7 bases; unmatched junction bases: 4. The CDR3 contains 15 residues.

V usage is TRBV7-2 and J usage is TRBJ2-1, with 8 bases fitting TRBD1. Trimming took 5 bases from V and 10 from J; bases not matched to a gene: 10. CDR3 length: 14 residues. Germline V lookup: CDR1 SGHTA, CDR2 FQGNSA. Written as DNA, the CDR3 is TGTGCCAGCAGCCTTTATGGGACAGGTGGAGAGCAGTTCTTC. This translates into CASSLYGTGGEQFF.

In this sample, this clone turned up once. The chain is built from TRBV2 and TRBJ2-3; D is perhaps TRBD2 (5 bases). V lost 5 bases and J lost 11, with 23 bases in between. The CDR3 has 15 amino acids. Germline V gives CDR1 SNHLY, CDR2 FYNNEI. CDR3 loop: CASSTRTGYSGGQYF. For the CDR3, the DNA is TGTGCCAGCAGTACAAGAACCGGTTACAGCGGTGGGCAGTATTTT.